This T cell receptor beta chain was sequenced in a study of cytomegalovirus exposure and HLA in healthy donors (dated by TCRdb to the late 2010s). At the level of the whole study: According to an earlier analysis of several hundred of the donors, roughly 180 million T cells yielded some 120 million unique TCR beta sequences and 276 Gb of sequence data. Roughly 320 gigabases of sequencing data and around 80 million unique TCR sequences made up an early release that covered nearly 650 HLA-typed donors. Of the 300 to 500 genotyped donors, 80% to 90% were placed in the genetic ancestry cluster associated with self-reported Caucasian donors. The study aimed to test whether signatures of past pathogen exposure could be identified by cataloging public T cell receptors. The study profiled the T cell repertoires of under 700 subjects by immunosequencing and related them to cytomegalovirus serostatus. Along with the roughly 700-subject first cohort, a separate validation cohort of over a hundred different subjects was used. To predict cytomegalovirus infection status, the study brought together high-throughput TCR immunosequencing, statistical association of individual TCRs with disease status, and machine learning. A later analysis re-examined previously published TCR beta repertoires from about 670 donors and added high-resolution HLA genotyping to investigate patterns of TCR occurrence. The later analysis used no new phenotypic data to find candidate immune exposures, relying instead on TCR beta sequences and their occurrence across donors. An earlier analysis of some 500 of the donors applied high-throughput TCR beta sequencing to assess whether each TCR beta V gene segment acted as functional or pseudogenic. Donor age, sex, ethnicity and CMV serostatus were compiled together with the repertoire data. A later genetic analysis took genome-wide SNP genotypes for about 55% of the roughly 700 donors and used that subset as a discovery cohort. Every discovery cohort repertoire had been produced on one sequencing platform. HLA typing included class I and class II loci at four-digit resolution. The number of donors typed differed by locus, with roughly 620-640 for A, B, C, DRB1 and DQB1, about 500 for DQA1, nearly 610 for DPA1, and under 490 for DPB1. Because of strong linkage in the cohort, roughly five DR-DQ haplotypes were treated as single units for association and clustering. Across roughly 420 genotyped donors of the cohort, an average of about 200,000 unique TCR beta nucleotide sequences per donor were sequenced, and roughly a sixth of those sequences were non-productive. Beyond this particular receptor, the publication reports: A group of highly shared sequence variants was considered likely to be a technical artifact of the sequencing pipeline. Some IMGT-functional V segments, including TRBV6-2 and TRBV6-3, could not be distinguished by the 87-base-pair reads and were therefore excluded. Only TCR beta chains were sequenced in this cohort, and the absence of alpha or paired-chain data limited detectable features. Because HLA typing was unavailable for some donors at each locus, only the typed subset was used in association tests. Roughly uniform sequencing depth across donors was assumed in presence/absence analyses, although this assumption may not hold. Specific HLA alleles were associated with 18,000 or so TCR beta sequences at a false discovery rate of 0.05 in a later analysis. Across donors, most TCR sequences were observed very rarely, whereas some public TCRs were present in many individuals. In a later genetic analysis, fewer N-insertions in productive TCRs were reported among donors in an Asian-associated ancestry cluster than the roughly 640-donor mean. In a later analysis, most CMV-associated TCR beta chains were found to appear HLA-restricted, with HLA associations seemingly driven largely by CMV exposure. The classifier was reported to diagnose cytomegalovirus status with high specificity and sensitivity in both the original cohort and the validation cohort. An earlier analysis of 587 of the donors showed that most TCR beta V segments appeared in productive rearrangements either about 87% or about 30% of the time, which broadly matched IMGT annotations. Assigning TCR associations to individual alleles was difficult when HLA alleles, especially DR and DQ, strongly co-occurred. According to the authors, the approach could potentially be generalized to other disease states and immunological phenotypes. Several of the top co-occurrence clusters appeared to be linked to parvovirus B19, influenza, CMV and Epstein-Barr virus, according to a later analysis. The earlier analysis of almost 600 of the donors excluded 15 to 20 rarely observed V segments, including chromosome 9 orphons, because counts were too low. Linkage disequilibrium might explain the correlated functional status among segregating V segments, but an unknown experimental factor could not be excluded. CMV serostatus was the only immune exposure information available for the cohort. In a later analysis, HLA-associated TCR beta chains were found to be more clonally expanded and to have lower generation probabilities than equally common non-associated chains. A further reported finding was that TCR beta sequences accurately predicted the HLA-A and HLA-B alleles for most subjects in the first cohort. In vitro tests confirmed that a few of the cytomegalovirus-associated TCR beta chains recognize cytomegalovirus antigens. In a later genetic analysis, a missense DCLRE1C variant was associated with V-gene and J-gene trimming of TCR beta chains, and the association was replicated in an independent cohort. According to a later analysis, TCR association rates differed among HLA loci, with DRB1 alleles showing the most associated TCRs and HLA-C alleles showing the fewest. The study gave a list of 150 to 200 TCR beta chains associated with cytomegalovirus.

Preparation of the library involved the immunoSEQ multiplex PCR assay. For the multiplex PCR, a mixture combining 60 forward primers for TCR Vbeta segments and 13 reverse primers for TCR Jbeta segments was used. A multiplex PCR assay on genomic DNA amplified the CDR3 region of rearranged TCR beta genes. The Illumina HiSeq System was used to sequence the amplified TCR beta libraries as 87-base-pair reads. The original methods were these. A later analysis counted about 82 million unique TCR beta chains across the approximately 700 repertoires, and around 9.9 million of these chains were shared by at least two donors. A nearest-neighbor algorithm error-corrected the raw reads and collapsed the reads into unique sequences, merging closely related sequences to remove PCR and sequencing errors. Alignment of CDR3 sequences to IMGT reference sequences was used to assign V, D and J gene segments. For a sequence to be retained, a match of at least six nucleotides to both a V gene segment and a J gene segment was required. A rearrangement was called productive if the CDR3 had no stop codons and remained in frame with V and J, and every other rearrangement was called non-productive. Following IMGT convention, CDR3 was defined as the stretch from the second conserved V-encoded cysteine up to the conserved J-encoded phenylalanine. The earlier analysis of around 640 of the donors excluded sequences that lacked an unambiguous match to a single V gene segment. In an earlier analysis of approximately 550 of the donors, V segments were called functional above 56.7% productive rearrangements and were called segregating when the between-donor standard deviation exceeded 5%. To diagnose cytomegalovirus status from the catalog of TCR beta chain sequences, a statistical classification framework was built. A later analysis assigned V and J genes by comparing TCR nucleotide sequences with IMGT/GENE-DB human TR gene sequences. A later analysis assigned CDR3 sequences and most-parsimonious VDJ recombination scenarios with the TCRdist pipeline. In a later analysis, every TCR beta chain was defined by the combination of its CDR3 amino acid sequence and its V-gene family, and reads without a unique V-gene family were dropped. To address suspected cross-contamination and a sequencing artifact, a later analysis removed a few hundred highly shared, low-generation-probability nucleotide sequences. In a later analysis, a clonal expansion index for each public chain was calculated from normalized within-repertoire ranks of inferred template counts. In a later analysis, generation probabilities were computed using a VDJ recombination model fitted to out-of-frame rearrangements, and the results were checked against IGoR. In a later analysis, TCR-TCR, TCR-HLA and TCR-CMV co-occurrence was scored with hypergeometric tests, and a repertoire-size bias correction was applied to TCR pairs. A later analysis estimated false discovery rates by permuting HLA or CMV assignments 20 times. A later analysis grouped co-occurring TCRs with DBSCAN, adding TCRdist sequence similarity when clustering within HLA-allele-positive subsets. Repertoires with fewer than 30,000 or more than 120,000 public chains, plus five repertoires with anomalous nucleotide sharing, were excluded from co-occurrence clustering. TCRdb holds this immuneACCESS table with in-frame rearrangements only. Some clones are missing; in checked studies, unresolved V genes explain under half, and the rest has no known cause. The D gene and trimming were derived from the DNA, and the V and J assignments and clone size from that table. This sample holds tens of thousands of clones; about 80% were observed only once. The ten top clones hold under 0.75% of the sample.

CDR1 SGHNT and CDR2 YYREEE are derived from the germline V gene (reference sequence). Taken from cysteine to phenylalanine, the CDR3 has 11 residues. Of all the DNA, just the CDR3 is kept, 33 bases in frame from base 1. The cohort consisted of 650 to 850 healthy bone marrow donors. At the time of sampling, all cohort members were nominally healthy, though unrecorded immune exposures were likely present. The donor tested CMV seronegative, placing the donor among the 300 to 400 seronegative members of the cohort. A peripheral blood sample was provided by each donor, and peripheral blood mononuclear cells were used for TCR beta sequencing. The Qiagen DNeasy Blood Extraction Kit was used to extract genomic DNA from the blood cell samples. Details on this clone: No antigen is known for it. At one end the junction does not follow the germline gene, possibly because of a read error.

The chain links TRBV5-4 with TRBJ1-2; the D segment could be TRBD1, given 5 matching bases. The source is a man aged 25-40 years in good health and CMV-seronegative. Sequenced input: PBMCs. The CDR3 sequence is CATGWNYGYPF. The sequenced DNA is TGTGCCACAGGGTGGAACTATGGCTACCCCTTC.